One sample yielded the 22 T cell receptor beta chains listed below, sequenced in a study of identical twins. TCRdb re-derived calls from the 5' RACE reads in MiXCR, one entry per CDR3 protein. This table has roughly 690,000 distinct CDR3 sequences, roughly 6% appearing once. What was sequenced was naive T cells sorted from blood. Source of these receptors: a man aged 18 to 30 in good health.

The rearrangement uses TRBV3-1 and TRBJ1-1; perhaps TRBD1 as D (5 bases). Germline CDR1 LGHDT, CDR2 YNNKEL (reference sequence). CDR3 length: 15 residues. V shed 3 bases and J shed 2 bases, with 13 bases lying between them. The CDR3 sequence is CASSQGRFVNTEAFF. CDR3 nucleotides: TGTGCCAGCAGCCAGGGACGGTTTGTTAACACTGAAGCTTTCTTT.

In its sample, this clonotype was seen many times. The chain carries TRBV9 and TRBJ1-2; 9 bases are a match to TRBD1. Germline V CDR1 and CDR2: SGDLS, YYNGEE. There are 15 residues in the CDR3. The junction had 7 bases not matched to a gene; V was cut back by 3 bases and J by 4 bases. The CDR3 is CASSGDRGVGYGYTF. The CDR3 DNA reads as TGTGCCAGCAGCGGAGACAGGGGGGTCGGCTATGGCTACACCTTC.

This clonotype was found many times. The chain couples TRBV24-1 to TRBJ2-1, with a possible D match to TRBD2 (5 bases). V was cut by 5 bases and J by 8 bases, with 12 bases left in between. Per germline, CDR1 KGHDR and CDR2 SFDVKD. The CDR3 extends over 13 amino acids. The CDR3 DNA sequence: TGTGCCACCAGTGTTGAGAGGGCTGATGAGCAGTTCTTC. Its protein product is CATSVERADEQFF.

The table lists this clonotype with a few counts. The gene calls are TRBV12-3 or TRBV12-4 and TRBJ2-2; no clear D. The CDR3 has 13 amino acids. Trimming took 5 bases from V and 6 from J, leaving 10 bases between them. As DNA, the CDR3 is TGTGCCAGCAGTCCAAACCACCCCGGGGAGCTGTTTTTT. Its protein product is CASSPNHPGELFF.

The chain couples TRBV29-1 to TRBJ1-2, with D tentatively TRBD1 (5 bases). Trimming cost V 3 bases and J 4 bases, with 6 bases left between them. This CDR3 comprises 11 residues. CDR1 is SQVTM and CDR2 is ANQGSEA in the germline V gene. Here the CDR3 DNA reads TGCAGCGTTGACGGGACCTATGGCTACACCTTC. It yields the protein CSVDGTYGYTF.

The genes are TRBV12-5 and TRBJ2-1, with D uncertain. The ends were cut back, 2 bases at V and 1 base at J, with 9 bases in the middle. The germline V gene encodes CDR1 LGHNT and CDR2 FRNRAP. The CDR3 totals 15 residues. The CDR3 is CASGLLPPSYNEQFF. CDR3 DNA sequence: TGTGCTAGTGGTTTGCTCCCGCCATCCTACAATGAGCAGTTCTTC.

This clonotype was counted only a few times. The chain uses TRBV20-1 and TRBJ2-7, with D possibly matching TRBD1 (6 bases). V lost 6 bases, J lost 6 bases, and 18 bases lay in between. CDR3 size: 13 residues. Germline V lookup: CDR1 DFQATT, CDR2 SNEGSKA (reference sequence). CDR3 sequence: CSAQTGVTGEQYF. The DNA for the CDR3 is TGCAGTGCCCAGACAGGAGTTACGGGCGAGCAGTACTTC.

This chain links TRBV6-5 with TRBJ1-2; unclear D gene. The CDR3 contains 14 residues. The germline V and J ends were trimmed by 2 bases and 8 bases, with 15 bases remaining between them. CDR1 is MNHEY, CDR2 SVGAGI, per germline. Written as DNA, the CDR3 is TGTGCCAGCAGTTACGGGCGCCTAGCCGGGGGCTACACCTTC. Protein: CASSYGRLAGGYTF.

V and J are TRBV30 and TRBJ1-2; D is possibly TRBD1 (5 bases). The germline V gene encodes CDR1 GTSNPN and CDR2 SVGIG (reference sequence). The ends were cut back, 5 bases at V and 4 bases at J, with 11 bases in the middle. There are 12 residues in the CDR3. DNA for the CDR3: TGTGCCTGGCTAGACAGTGGCTATGGCTACACCTTC. Protein: CAWLDSGYGYTF.

This clonotype was observed many times. This sequence joins TRBV28 and TRBJ2-1; TRBD2 matches 7 bases. The CDR3 loop spans 15 amino acids. Germline V gene lookup returns CDR1 MDHEN and CDR2 SYDVKM. The ends lost 2 bases at V and 7 bases at J; junction bases unmatched: 8. CDR3 in DNA: TGTGCCAGCAGTTTAGTGGCGGGAGACGAGAATGAGCAGTTCTTC. Its translation is CASSLVAGDENEQFF.

Ten or more counts support this clonotype. The chain has TRBV4-2 and TRBJ2-7; D remains unclear. Between the trimmed V and J ends, which lost 1 base and 7 bases, there was a span of 5 bases. The CDR3 covers 11 residues. Germline CDR1 LGHNA, CDR2 YNFKEQ. The CDR3 bases are TGTGCCAGCAGCCAAGTGTGGGAGCAGTACTTC. Amino acid sequence: CASSQVWEQYF.

Note on this clonotype: At one end the junction does not follow the germline gene, possibly because of a read error. The chain recombines TRBV28 with TRBJ2-1; D is perhaps TRBD2 (6 bases). The CDR3 runs 13 residues. The germline gives CDR1 MDHEN, CDR2 SYDVKM. The CDR3 protein is CASSSGGPNEHFF. The CDR3 DNA reads TGTGCCAGCAGTTCCGGGGGACCCAATGAGCACTTCTTC.

This clonotype was seen at least ten times. The chain uses TRBV4-1 and TRBJ2-1; D call uncertain. Between the trimmed V and J ends, which lost 6 bases and 2 bases, there was a span of 14 bases. This CDR3 has 15 residues. Per germline, CDR1 MGHRA and CDR2 YSYEKL. CDR3 bases: TGCGCCAGCAGGGCCCTACCAAACACCTACAATGAGCAGTTCTTC. Amino acids: CASRALPNTYNEQFF.

This clonotype was seen at least ten times. The chain links TRBV5-1 to TRBJ1-1; TRBD1 might be the D (6 bases). From germline, CDR1 is SGHRS and CDR2 YFSETQ. CDR3 size: 16 residues. V was shortened by 0 bases and J by 2 bases, with 14 bases between the two germline ends. The DNA of the CDR3 is TGCGCCAGCAGCTTGGGGAAGGGGGGACCCAACACTGAAGCTTTCTTT. This sequence encodes CASSLGKGGPNTEAFF.

The table lists this clonotype with many counts. The chain combines TRBV20-1 with TRBJ2-2, with TRBD2 identical over 7 bases. The ends lost 0 bases at V and 8 bases at J; junction bases unmatched: 9. There are 15 residues in the CDR3. Germline V lookup: CDR1 DFQATT, CDR2 SNEGSKA (reference sequence). The CDR3 sequence is CSARDTGLVSGELFF. Written as DNA, the CDR3 is TGCAGTGCTAGAGATACAGGACTAGTCTCTGGGGAGCTGTTTTTT.

The rearrangement links TRBV6-2 or TRBV6-3 to TRBJ2-3; D is unresolved. The length of the CDR3 is 14 residues. V lost 2 bases and J 4 bases, leaving 10 bases between the germline ends. The germline V gene encodes CDR1 MNHEY and CDR2 SVGEGT. The CDR3 coding sequence is TGTGCCAGCAGTTACCGATCCGGAGCAGATACGCAGTATTTT. This translates into CASSYRSGADTQYF.

This clonotype showed up many times. The chain combines TRBV5-1 with TRBJ2-3; D unresolved. V lost 6 bases, J lost 0 bases, and 11 bases lay in between. This CDR3 has 14 amino acids. Germline assignment: CDR1 SGHRS and CDR2 YFSETQ. As DNA, the CDR3 is TGCGCCAGCACTAGGTCTACTAGCACAGATACGCAGTATTTT. Translation: CASTRSTSTDTQYF.

As concerns this clonotype: Since a much larger clone is just one base distant, this may be a read error. No conserved phenylalanine or tryptophan is present at the end of the CDR3, so a read error is the likely explanation. The J gene is TRBJ2-7, the V gene TRBV7-2, with TRBD1 matching 7 bases. The CDR3 extends over 16 amino acids. Per germline, CDR1 SGHTA and CDR2 FQGNSA. Losses at the gene ends were 5 bases for V and 3 bases for J; bases not matched to a gene: 13. CDR3: CASSLGTASWGYEQYI. The CDR3 DNA sequence: TGTGCCAGCAGCCTCGGGACAGCTTCATGGGGCTACGAGCAGTACATC.

There are many counts of this clonotype. CDR3 residues: CSAPPGLAALGQFF. DNA of the CDR3: TGCAGTGCCCCCCCGGGGCTAGCGGCCCTTGGGCAGTTCTTC. The gene calls are TRBV20-1 and TRBJ2-1; 7 nucleotides match TRBD2. The CDR3 spans 14 residues. V lost 6 bases to trimming and J lost 12 bases; unmatched junction nucleotides: 17. In germline, CDR1 is DFQATT, CDR2 SNEGSKA (reference sequence).

V is TRBV20-1 and J is TRBJ2-1; possibly TRBD2 for D (7 bases). V lost 0 bases to trimming and J lost 0 bases, with 21 bases between them. The germline V gene has CDR1 DFQATT and CDR2 SNEGSKA (reference sequence). There are 19 residues in the CDR3. CDR3 residues: CSARDRGDTSGSSYNEQFF. CDR3 nucleotides: TGCAGTGCTAGAGATCGGGGGGACACGTCCGGGAGCTCCTACAATGAGCAGTTCTTC.

For the CDR3, the DNA is TGTGCCAGCAGCCAAGATGGGCAGGCCCTGTCGGAACTGTTTTTT. Translating it yields CASSQDGQALSELFF. This rearrangement joins TRBV4-2 to TRBJ1-4; D remains ambiguous. V lost 0 bases to trimming and J lost 12 bases, with 17 bases between them. The CDR3 spans 15 residues. Per germline, CDR1 LGHNA and CDR2 YNFKEQ.

This clonotype was seen repeatedly, ten times or more. This chain connects TRBV5-5 to TRBJ2-1, with D perhaps matching TRBD2 (7 bases). Germline CDR1 SGHKS, CDR2 YYEKEE (reference sequence). V was pared by 1 base and J by 4 bases, with 15 bases between. The CDR3 has 16 residues. CDR3 nucleotides: TGTGCCAGCAGCTTGCGAGGGGGAGGGGTTTACAATGAGCAGTTCTTC. Encoded protein: CASSLRGGGVYNEQFF. Full variable domain (outside the CDR3, taken from reference TRBV5-5 and TRBJ2-1): DAGVTQSPTHLIKTRGQQVTLRCSPISGHKSVSWYQQVLGQGPQFIFQYYEKEERGRGNFPDRFSARQFPNYSSELNVNALLLGDSALYLCASSLRGGGVYNEQFFGPGTRLTVL.